A selection of T cell receptor beta chains follows, all from one sample in a study of blood T cells in healthy people across ages. TCRdb re-called the 5' RACE reads through MiXCR, storing one row per CDR3 protein. The sample contains about 930,000 distinct CDR3 sequences, 25% to 30% of which appear only once. These same records also appear under a second study, on T cells of mothers and their children.

Source material: blood. The receptor source for this set is a woman aged 40 to 55 in good health. The CDR3 runs from the conserved cysteine through the conserved F or W. Each record gives: D gene, J gene, clone size, V gene, CDR3 protein, CDR3 DNA. A D gene is named only where the DNA matches it firmly. Clone size is stated in some rows and not others, as once, few, many or a class when expanded.

D gene: TRBD1; J gene: TRBJ1-5; clone size: once; V gene: TRBV12-3/TRBV12-4; CDR3 protein: CASSLGTGLDNQPQHF; CDR3 DNA: TGTGCCAGCAGTTTAGGGACAGGGCTGGACAATCAGCCCCAGCATTTT
D gene: .; J gene: TRBJ2-5; clone size: .; V gene: TRBV9; CDR3 protein: CASSRGRGPRETQYF; CDR3 DNA: TGTGCCAGCAGCCGAGGACGAGGGCCTCGAGAGACCCAGTACTTC
D gene: .; J gene: TRBJ1-4; clone size: .; V gene: TRBV20-1; CDR3 protein: CSARDATGSYEKRFF; CDR3 DNA: TGCAGTGCTAGAGATGCGACAGGTTCATATGAAAAACGGTTTTTT
D gene: .; J gene: TRBJ2-1; clone size: .; V gene: TRBV29-1; CDR3 protein: CNVERNYEQFF; CDR3 DNA: TGCAACGTTGAGAGAAACTACGAGCAGTTCTTC
D gene: TRBD1; J gene: TRBJ1-2; clone size: few; V gene: TRBV28; CDR3 protein: CAIGTGANYGYTF; CDR3 DNA: TGTGCCATCGGGACAGGAGCTAACTATGGCTACACCTTC
D gene: .; J gene: TRBJ1-1; clone size: few; V gene: TRBV4-1; CDR3 protein: CASSQDFTEAFF; CDR3 DNA: TGCGCCAGCAGCCAAGATTTCACTGAAGCTTTCTTT
D gene: .; J gene: TRBJ2-4; clone size: .; V gene: TRBV10-2; CDR3 protein: CASQEEPAKNIQYF; CDR3 DNA: TGCGCCAGCCAAGAAGAGCCAGCCAAAAACATTCAGTACTTC
D gene: .; J gene: TRBJ2-7; clone size: few; V gene: TRBV18; CDR3 protein: CASSPVGTFSYEQYF; CDR3 DNA: TGTGCCAGCTCACCCGTCGGGACATTCTCCTACGAGCAGTACTTC
D gene: .; J gene: TRBJ2-5; clone size: .; V gene: TRBV2; CDR3 protein: CASRSAETQYF; CDR3 DNA: TGTGCCAGCAGATCCGCCGAGACCCAGTACTTC
D gene: .; J gene: TRBJ2-1; clone size: few; V gene: TRBV7-2; CDR3 protein: CASSPQLPVEQFF; CDR3 DNA: TGTGCCAGCAGTCCTCAGTTACCCGTCGAGCAGTTCTTC
D gene: TRBD2; J gene: TRBJ2-7; clone size: few; V gene: TRBV4-2; CDR3 protein: CASSQKLAGNSCEQYF; CDR3 DNA: TGTGCCAGCAGCCAAAAGCTAGCGGGAAATTCCTGCGAGCAGTACTTC
D gene: .; J gene: TRBJ1-1; clone size: .; V gene: TRBV15; CDR3 protein: CATSRDHQGWNTEAFF; CDR3 DNA: TGTGCCACCAGCAGAGATCATCAGGGGTGGAACACTGAAGCTTTCTTT
D gene: TRBD1; J gene: TRBJ2-5; clone size: .; V gene: TRBV6-5; CDR3 protein: CASTQGAPGEQYF; CDR3 DNA: TGTGCCAGCACCCAGGGGGCTCCGGGGGAGCAGTACTTC
D gene: .; J gene: TRBJ2-3; clone size: .; V gene: TRBV20-1; CDR3 protein: CSARDRGATDTQYF; CDR3 DNA: TGCAGTGCTAGAGATCGAGGGGCCACAGATACGCAGTATTTT
D gene: TRBD2; J gene: TRBJ2-3; clone size: few; V gene: TRBV5-1; CDR3 protein: CASSWGLARSTDTQYF; CDR3 DNA: TGCGCCAGCAGCTGGGGACTAGCGCGTAGCACAGATACGCAGTATTTT
D gene: .; J gene: TRBJ1-5; clone size: .; V gene: TRBV19; CDR3 protein: CASNIRDFDQPQHF; CDR3 DNA: TGTGCCAGTAACATCAGGGATTTCGATCAGCCCCAGCATTTT
D gene: .; J gene: TRBJ1-5; clone size: few; V gene: TRBV7-9; CDR3 protein: CASSPAADYSNQPQHF; CDR3 DNA: TGTGCCAGCAGCCCAGCGGCAGATTATAGCAATCAGCCCCAGCATTTT
D gene: .; J gene: TRBJ1-5; clone size: .; V gene: TRBV4-1; CDR3 protein: CASSPQEGGQPQHF; CDR3 DNA: TGCGCCAGCAGCCCACAAGAGGGTGGCCAGCCCCAGCATTTT
D gene: TRBD2; J gene: TRBJ2-5; clone size: .; V gene: TRBV15; CDR3 protein: CATSSGLAGINKETQYF; CDR3 DNA: TGTGCCACCAGCAGTGGGCTAGCGGGGATAAATAAAGAGACCCAGTACTTC
D gene: .; J gene: TRBJ2-7; clone size: many; V gene: TRBV28; CDR3 protein: CATQGTPSYEQYF; CDR3 DNA: TGTGCCACCCAGGGAACCCCATCCTACGAGCAGTACTTC
D gene: .; J gene: TRBJ2-7; clone size: .; V gene: TRBV25-1; CDR3 protein: CASTLNGAPGGEQYF; CDR3 DNA: TGTGCCAGCACTCTGAACGGGGCCCCCGGGGGTGAGCAGTACTTC
D gene: .; J gene: TRBJ2-3; clone size: .; V gene: TRBV5-6; CDR3 protein: CASSPGVSRLGSADTQYF; CDR3 DNA: TGTGCCAGCAGCCCGGGGGTATCTAGGTTAGGGTCGGCAGATACGCAGTATTTT
D gene: .; J gene: TRBJ1-5; clone size: few; V gene: TRBV7-2; CDR3 protein: CASSLERSNQPQHF; CDR3 DNA: TGTGCCAGCAGCTTGGAACGGAGCAATCAGCCCCAGCATTTT
D gene: .; J gene: TRBJ2-7; clone size: .; V gene: TRBV29-1; CDR3 protein: CSVSGGNYNEQYF; CDR3 DNA: TGCAGCGTTTCAGGGGGGAACTACAATGAGCAGTACTTC
D gene: TRBD2; J gene: TRBJ2-1; clone size: .; V gene: TRBV4-1; CDR3 protein: CASSRPGGPRVEQFF; CDR3 DNA: TGCGCCAGCAGCCGACCGGGGGGGCCGAGGGTTGAGCAGTTCTTC
D gene: .; J gene: TRBJ1-1; clone size: few; V gene: TRBV9; CDR3 protein: CASSVGLGGGEAEAFF; CDR3 DNA: TGTGCCAGCAGCGTAGGGTTAGGAGGGGGAGAGGCTGAAGCTTTCTTT
D gene: .; J gene: TRBJ2-7; clone size: many; V gene: TRBV10-3; CDR3 protein: CAISEPGGEQYF; CDR3 DNA: TGTGCCATCAGTGAGCCTGGAGGCGAGCAGTACTTC
D gene: .; J gene: TRBJ1-1; clone size: few; V gene: TRBV3-1; CDR3 protein: CASSQEFVQGSTEAFF; CDR3 DNA: TGTGCCAGCAGCCAAGAATTCGTACAGGGCTCCACTGAAGCTTTCTTT
D gene: .; J gene: TRBJ1-2; clone size: .; V gene: TRBV7-9; CDR3 protein: CASSRHGTAGKGYTF; CDR3 DNA: TGTGCCAGCAGCCGCCACGGGACGGCGGGGAAAGGCTACACCTTC
D gene: .; J gene: TRBJ1-3; clone size: .; V gene: TRBV6-5; CDR3 protein: CASSSGPGRGNTIYF; CDR3 DNA: TGTGCCAGCAGTTCCGGACCGGGACGGGGAAACACCATATATTTT
D gene: TRBD1; J gene: TRBJ1-2; clone size: .; V gene: TRBV12-3/TRBV12-4; CDR3 protein: CASSRGQALYGYTF; CDR3 DNA: TGTGCCAGCAGCCGCGGACAGGCCTTATATGGCTACACCTTC
D gene: .; J gene: TRBJ1-1; clone size: many; V gene: TRBV10-3; CDR3 protein: CAISEVDRKAEAFF; CDR3 DNA: TGTGCCATCAGTGAGGTCGACAGGAAGGCTGAAGCTTTCTTT
D gene: TRBD1; J gene: TRBJ1-2; clone size: .; V gene: TRBV9; CDR3 protein: CASSVEGTGVFYGYTF; CDR3 DNA: TGTGCCAGCAGCGTCGAAGGGACAGGGGTTTTCTATGGCTACACCTTC
D gene: .; J gene: TRBJ1-2; clone size: .; V gene: TRBV7-3; CDR3 protein: CASSQGPDFGYTF; CDR3 DNA: TGTGCCAGCAGCCAAGGCCCGGATTTCGGCTACACCTTC
D gene: .; J gene: TRBJ2-3; clone size: few; V gene: TRBV13; CDR3 protein: CASSQRRNTDTQYF; CDR3 DNA: TGTGCCAGCAGCCAGAGGCGGAACACAGATACGCAGTATTTT
D gene: .; J gene: TRBJ2-1; clone size: .; V gene: TRBV29-1; CDR3 protein: CSAALGGTSYNEQFF; CDR3 DNA: TGCAGCGCCGCTCTGGGGGGCACGTCCTACAATGAGCAGTTCTTC
D gene: .; J gene: TRBJ2-7; clone size: few; V gene: TRBV5-1; CDR3 protein: CASRDPGTAYEQYF; CDR3 DNA: TGCGCCAGCAGAGACCCCGGGACGGCCTACGAGCAGTACTTC
D gene: .; J gene: TRBJ1-5; clone size: few; V gene: TRBV28; CDR3 protein: CASSFAGDGQPQHF; CDR3 DNA: TGTGCCAGCAGTTTTGCGGGGGACGGTCAGCCCCAGCATTTT
D gene: .; J gene: TRBJ2-3; clone size: .; V gene: TRBV5-8; CDR3 protein: CASSSLLGTRGPTDTQYF; CDR3 DNA: TGTGCCAGCAGCTCCCTATTGGGGACCCGAGGGCCCACAGATACGCAGTATTTT
D gene: .; J gene: TRBJ2-7; clone size: .; V gene: TRBV5-1; CDR3 protein: CASSLAVGGYSYEQYF; CDR3 DNA: TGCGCCAGCAGCTTGGCCGTCGGAGGGTACTCCTACGAGCAGTACTTC
D gene: TRBD2; J gene: TRBJ2-3; clone size: few; V gene: TRBV20-1; CDR3 protein: CGGLAGGLSDTQYF; CDR3 DNA: TGCGGGGGGCTAGCGGGGGGCCTATCAGATACGCAGTATTTT